This TCR beta chain originates from a study of read filtering for tumor transcriptome and immune sequencing. As for the study in general: Among patients, 17 to 20 were male and 14 female, aged about 45 to 90 (mean roughly 64).

The V and J ends lost 0 bases and 4 bases respectively, with 10 bases between them. This CDR3 comprises 14 residues. CDR1 is PRHDT and CDR2 is FYEKMQ in the germline V gene (reference sequence). At the time of active disease, bone marrow was collected from every patient. This library used roughly 370 ng RNA and molecular barcoded adaptors spanning alpha/delta and beta/gamma chains. TCRdb itself ran the reads through MiXCR, one entry per CDR3 protein. In the table there are tens of thousands of distinct CDR3 sequences, about 20% of which are singletons. Study-level points and caveats: Without single-read clonotypes, shared clonotype proportions correlated more between IR-seq and RNA-seq.

This clonotype showed up many times. Its antigen is unidentified. The sequenced material came from a population of CD138-negative cells sorted from bone marrow. The receptor's source is a donor aged 40 or older with multiple myeloma. The chain links TRBV13 to TRBJ2-7, with D tentatively TRBD2 (6 bases). CDR3 protein: CASSLGAGLYEQYF. CDR3 DNA: TGTGCCAGCAGCTTAGGTGCGGGATTGTACGAGCAGTACTTC. Looking up the rest from reference TRBV13 and TRBJ2-7 gives the full variable domain: AAGVIQSPRHLIKEKRETATLKCYPIPRHDTVYWYQQGPGQDPQFLISFYEKMQSDKGSIPDRFSAQQFSDYHSELNMSSLELGDSALYFCASSLGAGLYEQYFGPGTRLTVT.